This T cell receptor (beta chain) was profiled in a study of OX40 agonist ivuxolimab in advanced cancers. Germline assignment: CDR1 SGHAT and CDR2 FQDESV (reference sequence). V lost 0 bases, J lost 3 bases, and 14 bases lay in between. The CDR3 loop spans 16 amino acids. The data were produced by immunoSEQ multiplex PCR, yet TCRdb's version contains in-frame clones alone and is incomplete. The profile covers some 39,000 clones, with roughly four fifths appearing a single time and roughly 2.5% taken by the ten largest. This clone was detected only a few times. The sequences come from CD4+ or CD8+ T cells sorted from blood, collected in a trial of the OX40 agonist ivuxolimab. The chain combines TRBV11-1 with TRBJ2-5, with D tentatively TRBD2 (5 bases). The origin of this receptor is an adult with an advanced solid tumor such as melanoma, head and neck, liver or kidney cancer. The CDR3: CASSLAPYSGKETQYF. The CDR3 DNA reads TGTGCCAGCAGCTTAGCGCCTTACTCCGGGAAAGAGACCCAGTACTTC.